Each of the 27 T cell receptor beta chains below was sequenced from the same sample in a study of T cell responses to AZD1222 COVID-19 vaccine. Libraries were prepared by immunoSEQ multiplex PCR; TCRdb keeps only in-frame clonotypes and omits some of them. The sample contains over 85,000 clones, 84% of which appear only once. Source: peripheral blood, taken 28 days after the second AZD1222 dose. The source is an adult who received the AZD1222 COVID-19 vaccine.

This chain joins TRBV25-1 and TRBJ2-4; the D is unclear. Germline V gene data show CDR1 as MGHDK and CDR2 as SYGVNS. V was trimmed by 0 bases and J by 13 bases, leaving 13 bases between them. This CDR3 region has 13 residues. The CDR3 coding sequence is TGTGCCAGCAGTGAATATGGAGAGATTCCCCAGTACTTC. This gives the protein CASSEYGEIPQYF.

The chain combines TRBV28 with TRBJ1-2, with D possibly being TRBD1 (6 bases). The V end was cut by 3 bases, the J end by 8 bases, with 10 bases between. This CDR3 is 12 amino acids long. Germline V CDR1 and CDR2: MDHEN, SYDVKM. The CDR3 DNA is TGTGCCAGCAGTTTCAAGGGGACAGGCTACACCTTC. It encodes CASSFKGTGYTF.

The chain employs TRBV5-1 and TRBJ2-7; TRBD2 is a possible D gene (5 bases). V shed 4 bases and J shed 5 bases, with 19 bases lying between them. This CDR3 is built from 15 residues. The germline V gene encodes CDR1 SGHRS and CDR2 YFSETQ. Here the CDR3 DNA reads TGCGCCAGCAGCCGGGGATCGGTAGTTCGGAACGAGCAGTACTTC. The encoded protein is CASSRGSVVRNEQYF.

The chain joins TRBV5-4 to TRBJ2-1; D is ambiguous. V was trimmed by 0 bases and J by 7 bases, leaving 14 bases between them. CDR1 and CDR2 from the germline V gene are SGHNT and YYREEE (reference sequence). CDR3 length: 15 residues. CDR3 protein: CASSLAGRIWNEQFF. The CDR3 nucleotides read TGTGCCAGCAGCTTGGCGGGCCGGATTTGGAATGAGCAGTTCTTC. The variable domain in full, with the rest retrieved from reference TRBV5-4 and TRBJ2-1, is ETGVTQSPTHLIKTRGQQVTLRCSSQSGHNTVSWYQQALGQGPQFIFQYYREEENGRGNFPPRFSGLQFPNYSSELNVNALELDDSALYLCASSLAGRIWNEQFFGPGTRLTVL.

This rearrangement joins TRBV18 to TRBJ2-3; TRBD2 agrees at 11 bases. Germline V lookup: CDR1 KGHSH, CDR2 LQKENI. This CDR3 has 16 amino acids. The junction had 15 bases not matched to a gene; V was cut back by 5 bases and J by 11 bases. This CDR3 is CASSLLSGRAADLQYF. The CDR3 DNA sequence: TGTGCCAGCTCATTACTTAGCGGGAGGGCCGCCGACCTGCAGTATTTT.

V and J are TRBV9 and TRBJ2-1; 8 positions match TRBD2. This CDR3 comprises 18 residues. The germline gives CDR1 SGDLS, CDR2 YYNGEE. J gave up 0 bases and V 2 bases, and 10 bases lay outside the gene matches. The CDR3 nucleotides are TGTGCCAGCAGCGTGCCTACTAGCGGAACGAGCTCCTACAATGAGCAGTTCTTC. Translation gives CASSVPTSGTSSYNEQFF. The whole variable domain, remainder taken from reference TRBV9 and TRBJ2-1, is DSGVTQTPKHLITATGQRVTLRCSPRSGDLSVYWYQQSLDQGLQFLIQYYNGEERAKGNILERFSAQQFPDLHSELNLSSLELGDSALYFCASSVPTSGTSSYNEQFFGPGTRLTVL.

This clone was observed once. The V call is TRBV11-3, the J call TRBJ1-1; D uncertain. This CDR3 is 15 amino acids long. With 0 bases removed from V and 0 bases from J, the gap between germline ends came to 8 bases. Germline CDR1 is SGHNT and CDR2 is YENEEA. CDR3 nucleotide sequence: TGTGCCAGCAGCTTAGATACCAGCATGAACACTGAAGCTTTCTTT. The encoded protein is CASSLDTSMNTEAFF.

V usage is TRBV21-1 and J usage is TRBJ2-1; TRBD1, the D gene given by the table, was not confirmed from the DNA. TRBV21-1 is deemed a pseudogene. The CDR3 is 17 amino acids. Here the CDR3 reads CASSKEPDSQGPNEQFF. The CDR3, as DNA: TGTGCCAGCAGCAAAGAACCTGACAGCCAAGGACCCAATGAGCAGTTCTTC.

The V gene is TRBV3-1 (or the pseudogene TRBV3-2), the J gene TRBJ2-7, with TRBD2 matching over 7 bases. CDR3 length: 11 amino acids. Germline V CDR1 and CDR2: LGHDT, YNNKEL (reference sequence). Trimming at V came to 4 bases and at J to 6 bases, leaving 0 bases not matched to a gene. The CDR3 nucleotides are TGTGCCAGCAGCCGGGGGGGCGAGCAGTACTTC. It yields the protein CASSRGGEQYF.

V usage is TRBV9 and J usage is TRBJ1-2; perhaps TRBD1 as D (5 bases). The CDR3 has 16 amino acids. Trimming took 0 bases from V and 0 from J, leaving 12 bases between them. The germline V gene encodes CDR1 SGDLS and CDR2 YYNGEE. The CDR3 DNA reads TGTGCCAGCAGCGTAGCGGCGGAGGGGTCTAACTATGGCTACACCTTC. It translates to CASSVAAEGSNYGYTF.

This rearrangement joins TRBV10-3 to TRBJ1-6, with 7 nucleotides matching TRBD1. The germline CDR1 and CDR2 sequences are ENHRY and SYGVKD. The CDR3 sequence is 13 residues long. Germline trimming cut 7 bases from V and 6 bases from J; bases unmatched to any gene: 3. The chain's CDR3 is CAITPGGNSPLHF. The CDR3 nucleotides are TGTGCCATCACGCCAGGGGGTAATTCACCCCTCCACTTT.

The genes are TRBV7-2 and TRBJ2-2, with 8 bases that match TRBD2. CDR1 and CDR2 (germline): SGHTA, FQGNSA. Trimming cost V 4 bases and J 5 bases; bases outside gene matches: 6. The CDR3 has 15 amino acids. CDR3: CASSSGTRLTGELFF. The CDR3 DNA reads as TGTGCCAGCAGCTCCGGGACTAGGTTGACCGGGGAGCTGTTTTTT.

V usage is TRBV28 and J usage is TRBJ2-7, with D uncertain. Trimming removed 5 bases from V and 2 bases from J, with 7 bases in between. Germline V gives CDR1 MDHEN, CDR2 SYDVKM. CDR3 length equals 12 residues. The CDR3 sequence: CASSLRAYEQYF. The CDR3 region has the DNA TGTGCCAGCAGTCTAAGGGCCTACGAGCAGTACTTC.

The rearrangement joins TRBV3-1 (or the pseudogene TRBV3-2) to TRBJ2-7, with 7 bases lining up with TRBD2. The CDR3 covers 14 residues. Germline V gives CDR1 LGHDT, CDR2 YNNKEL (reference sequence). V trimming: 3 bases; J trimming: 2 bases; junction bases outside the gene matches: 4. CDR3 amino acids: CASSHGGGAYEQYF. The CDR3 DNA follows: TGTGCCAGCAGCCATGGCGGGGGTGCCTACGAGCAGTACTTC.

This clone has just a few counts. This chain connects TRBV25-1 to TRBJ1-3, with D tentatively TRBD1 (6 bases). Germline V gene data show CDR1 as MGHDK and CDR2 as SYGVNS. V was shortened by 1 base and J by 4 bases, with 14 bases between the two germline ends. The CDR3 sequence is 16 residues long. The CDR3 region has the DNA TGTGCCAGCAGTGAATCTGGGGGCCCGGGCGGAAACACCATATATTTT. Its protein is CASSESGGPGGNTIYF.

A few counts support this clone. The rearrangement links TRBV6-5 to TRBJ1-1; D ambiguous. Germline CDR1 MNHEY, CDR2 SVGAGI. Trimming removed 0 bases at V and 4 bases at J, with 15 bases between. The CDR3 runs 16 residues. CDR3 nucleotide sequence: TGTGCCAGCAGTTACTCCCCCGTGGGCTCAGCCACTGAAGCTTTCTTT. It translates to CASSYSPVGSATEAFF.

This clone was detected only once. The chain has TRBV24-1 and TRBJ2-5; 7 nucleotides match TRBD1. Germline assignment: CDR1 KGHDR and CDR2 SFDVKD. The CDR3 runs 13 residues. After removal of 7 bases from V and 5 bases from J, the junction contained 6 bases not matched to a gene. The CDR3 bases are TGTGCCACCAGCGAGGGGGCGCGGGAGACCCAGTACTTC. Translated, it gives CATSEGARETQYF.

The J gene is TRBJ1-2, the V gene TRBV29-1; no definite D call. Trimming shortened V by 3 bases and J by 4 bases, and 6 bases separated the two germline ends. Germline-derived CDR1 and CDR2 are SQVTM and ANQGSEA. The CDR3 totals 11 residues. CDR3 bases: TGCAGCGTTGACTGGGGCTATGGCTACACCTTC. Translated, it gives CSVDWGYGYTF.

This clone was recorded only once. V and J are TRBV4-3 and TRBJ1-2; 9 bases are shared with TRBD1. Germline-derived CDR1 and CDR2 are LGHNA and YSLEER. V trimming: 0 bases; J trimming: 2 bases; junction bases outside the gene matches: 10. The CDR3 sequence is 18 residues long. The chain's CDR3 is CASSQDRFGGTGNYGYTF. The CDR3 coding sequence is TGCGCCAGCAGCCAAGATCGGTTCGGCGGGACAGGGAACTATGGCTACACCTTC.

This sequence joins TRBV28 and TRBJ1-2, with no clear D. Germline V gives CDR1 MDHEN, CDR2 SYDVKM. V lost 7 bases and J lost 3, with 18 bases in between. This CDR3 has 15 residues. The CDR3 nucleotides are TGTGCCAGCACCGCTTATACGGGCGCCCACTATGGCTACACCTTC. Amino acid sequence: CASTAYTGAHYGYTF.

The V gene is TRBV29-1, the J gene TRBJ2-1; D remains ambiguous. Germline V gene lookup returns CDR1 SQVTM and CDR2 ANQGSEA. Trimming pared 7 bases from V and 2 bases from J, leaving 12 bases between. The CDR3 spans 13 residues. CDR3: CSDRRTPYNEQFF. CDR3 DNA sequence: TGCAGCGACCGGAGAACCCCCTACAATGAGCAGTTCTTC.

This clone was detected only once. The chain's CDR3 is CASSQDAGIRTEAFF. The CDR3 nucleotides are TGCGCCAGCAGCCAAGACGCGGGGATTCGCACTGAAGCTTTCTTT. The chain has TRBV4-1 and TRBJ1-1; D not certain. This CDR3 has 15 residues. V lost 0 bases and J lost 4, with 12 bases in between. Per the germline V gene, CDR1 is MGHRA and CDR2 is YSYEKL.

The J gene is TRBJ2-1, the V gene TRBV19; tentative D call: TRBD1 (5 bases). The V gene lost 6 bases and the J gene lost 3 bases, with 9 bases spanning the gap. Germline CDR1 and CDR2: LNHDA and SQIVND (reference sequence). CDR3 length: 13 residues. CDR3 loop: CASREQVYNEQFF. For the CDR3, the DNA is TGTGCCAGTAGGGAACAGGTCTACAATGAGCAGTTCTTC.

The chain carries TRBV6-5 and TRBJ2-7; the match to TRBD1 covers 7 bases. Per germline, CDR1 MNHEY and CDR2 SVGAGI. The ends lost 2 bases at V and 2 bases at J; junction bases unmatched: 6. CDR3 length: 15 amino acids. In DNA, the CDR3 is TGTGCCAGCAGTTACGGCGCGGACAGGACCTACGAGCAGTACTTC. The encoded protein is CASSYGADRTYEQYF.

The rearrangement joins TRBV25-1 to TRBJ2-1; D is perhaps TRBD1 or TRBD2 (7 bases each). Germline loops: CDR1 MGHDK, CDR2 SYGVNS. V dropped 4 bases and J dropped 0 bases, with 10 bases sitting between them. The CDR3 runs 15 residues. The CDR3 bases are TGTGCCAGCAGTGCCAGGGGGGGCTCCTACAATGAGCAGTTCTTC. As protein: CASSARGGSYNEQFF. Full variable domain (outside the CDR3, taken from reference TRBV25-1 and TRBJ2-1): EADIYQTPRYLVIGTGKKITLECSQTMGHDKMYWYQQDPGMELHLIHYSYGVNSTEKGDLSSESTVSRIRTEHFPLTLESARPSHTSQYLCASSARGGSYNEQFFGPGTRLTVL.

The gene calls are TRBV9 and TRBJ2-5, with 7 bases fitting TRBD1. Germline V lookup: CDR1 SGDLS, CDR2 YYNGEE. The length of the CDR3 is 14 residues. V was pared by 3 bases and J by 0 bases, with 2 bases of the junction left unmatched. The CDR3 protein is CASSATGDQETQYF. Written as DNA, the CDR3 is TGTGCCAGCAGCGCCACAGGGGACCAAGAGACCCAGTACTTC.

The chain joins TRBV5-1 to TRBJ1-2, with D possibly matching TRBD1 (6 bases). V was trimmed by 2 bases and J by 7 bases, leaving 18 bases between them. CDR3 length: 15 amino acids. Germline values: CDR1 SGHRS, CDR2 YFSETQ. The CDR3 protein is CASSLAQGRFVGYTF. The CDR3 nucleotides read TGCGCCAGCAGCTTAGCCCAGGGGAGATTTGTTGGCTACACCTTC. The full variable domain, with the rest looked up from reference TRBV5-1 and TRBJ1-2, is KAGVTQTPRYLIKTRGQQVTLSCSPISGHRSVSWYQQTPGQGLQFLFEYFSETQRNKGNFPGRFSGRQFSNSRSEMNVSTLELGDSALYLCASSLAQGRFVGYTFGSGTRLTVV.